The present entry profiles one TCR beta chain with its context. Generated by immunoSEQ multiplex PCR, the TCRdb table keeps only in-frame clones and is missing some. The data show about 99,000 clones, with 90% to 95% seen just once and about 13% held by the top ten. This sample was taken from a study of T cell responses to AZD1222 COVID-19 vaccine. The germline V and J ends were trimmed by 8 bases and 7 bases, with 12 bases remaining between them. CDR3 length equals 11 residues. The germline gives CDR1 MNHEY, CDR2 SVGAGI. The chain links TRBV6-5 to TRBJ2-7, with D possibly TRBD2 on 5 matching bases. This TCR derives from an adult in good health. This sample comprised peripheral blood, obtained on day 0 of AZD1222 vaccination. This CDR3 is CASQRTGEQYF. CDR3 sequence (DNA): TGTGCCAGCCAGAGGACGGGAGAGCAGTACTTC.